This TCR beta chain is drawn from a study of shared clonotypes between healthy human individuals. Study-level findings and limits: Among donors, sharing of clonotypes was expected to be affected by sequencing depth. Generation probability values for non-shared clonotypes were lower than those for clonotypes shared by all four donors.

About 30,000 T cell genomes, or around 200 ng DNA, went into the sorted-subset replicate PCRs. The assay was immunoSEQ multiplex PCR, and TCRdb's table has in-frame clones only and misses some. The sample comprises about 960,000 clones, 60% to 85% of which are singletons, and about 1.5% rests with the top ten. Donors were healthy HIV-negative adults without recently reported acute infections or vaccinations. V trimming: 3 bases; J trimming: 5 bases; junction bases outside the gene matches: 12. This CDR3 contains 16 residues. CDR1 is MNHNS and CDR2 is SASEGT in the germline V gene. About this clone: What it recognizes is unknown.

The TCR originated in a man younger than 30 in good health. Material: memory CD4+ T cells sorted from blood. The sample's subset: CD45RA-negative fraction. The genes are TRBV6-1 and TRBJ1-2, with TRBD1 matching 7 bases. The CDR3 nucleotides read TGTGCCAGCAGTGATGAGGGGGCGGTCCGACGGTATGGCTACACCTTC. Translating it yields CASSDEGAVRRYGYTF.